The 17 T cell receptor beta chains given below trace back to one sample, sequenced in a study of cytomegalovirus exposure and HLA in healthy donors. Use of 60 Vbeta and 13 Jbeta primers characterized the PCR. The assay was immunoSEQ multiplex PCR, and TCRdb's table has in-frame clones only and misses some. The data show about 110,000 clones, around four fifths seen once. The sample was PBMCs. Receptors originate from a woman aged 60-75 years in good health and CMV-seropositive.

This chain connects TRBV13 to TRBJ2-7; 8 nucleotides align to TRBD2. Germline lookup yields CDR1 PRHDT and CDR2 FYEKMQ (reference sequence). The CDR3 has 18 residues. V gave up 5 bases and J gave up 5 bases; unmatched junction bases: 20. DNA for the CDR3: TGTGCCAGCAGCCTACTCAGGCAACTAGCGGTCCGTCGCAACGAGCAGTACTTC. Encoded protein: CASSLLRQLAVRRNEQYF.

The chain employs TRBV7-9 and TRBJ1-3; the D is unclear. The CDR3 loop spans 15 amino acids. The germline V and J ends were trimmed by 5 bases and 5 bases, with 16 bases remaining between them. CDR1 and CDR2 (germline): SEHNR, FQNEAQ (reference sequence). In DNA, the CDR3 is TGTGCCAGCAGCCCGATTTCCGGGTCGCGAAACACCATATATTTT. This sequence encodes CASSPISGSRNTIYF.

The CDR3, as DNA: TGTGCCAGCAGCACCCAAGGGGGGGGGAGCGATGAGCAGTTCTTC. This codes for CASSTQGGGSDEQFF. J is TRBJ2-1 and V is TRBV7-3; D is perhaps TRBD2 (7 bases). Per the germline V gene, CDR1 is SGHTA and CDR2 is FQGTGA. V was pared by 5 bases and J by 8 bases, with 19 bases between. CDR3 length: 15 residues. The variable domain in full, completed from reference TRBV7-3 and TRBJ2-1, reads GAGVSQTPSNKVTEKGKYVELRCDPISGHTALYWYRQSLGQGPEFLIYFQGTGAADDSGLPNDRFFAVRPEGSVSTLKIQRTERGDSAVYLCASSTQGGGSDEQFFGPGTRLTVL.

This clone was recorded once. This chain connects TRBV18 to TRBJ2-1; D is uncertain. Germline loops: CDR1 KGHSH, CDR2 LQKENI. The V gene lost 2 bases and the J gene lost 3 bases, with 11 bases spanning the gap. The CDR3 extends over 15 amino acids. CDR3 sequence (DNA): TGTGCCAGCTCACCAGCCGGAGAACTCTACAATGAGCAGTTCTTC. The encoded protein is CASSPAGELYNEQFF.

The table lists this clone with a count of one. The chain carries TRBV18 and TRBJ2-7, with 7 bases that match TRBD2. V shed 0 bases and J 7 bases; nucleotides not matched to a gene: 9. The CDR3 totals 15 residues. CDR1 is KGHSH and CDR2 is LQKENI in the germline V gene. The CDR3 loop reads CASSPPSGNRGEQYF. CDR3 coding DNA: TGTGCCAGCTCACCACCCAGCGGGAATCGGGGGGAGCAGTACTTC.

V gene TRBV25-1 combines with J gene TRBJ1-5; 10 positions match TRBD1. This CDR3 has 16 residues. Germline V gene data show CDR1 as MGHDK and CDR2 as SYGVNS. Trimming removed 2 bases from V and 3 bases from J; junction bases left unmatched: 4. The CDR3 region has the DNA TGTGCCAGCAGTGAAGCGACAGGGGGCGACAATCAGCCCCAGCATTTT. Its protein is CASSEATGGDNQPQHF.

The sample holds one count of this clone. The chain employs TRBV6-1 and TRBJ1-2; the match to TRBD1 covers 7 bases. J lost 0 bases, V lost 5 bases, and 3 bases had no gene match. The CDR3 loop spans 14 amino acids. Germline CDR1 and CDR2: MNHNS and SASEGT. CDR3 coding DNA: TGTGCCAGCAGTCCGGACAGGACTAACTATGGCTACACCTTC. It yields the protein CASSPDRTNYGYTF.

The J gene is TRBJ2-1, the V gene TRBV10-1; D is possibly TRBD1 (5 bases). Trimming took off 1 base at V and 9 bases at J, with 16 bases between the two ends. This CDR3 is 15 amino acids long. CDR1 is WNHNN and CDR2 is SYGVQD in the germline V gene (reference sequence). The DNA of the CDR3 is TGCGCCAGCAGTGAGTTGCAGGGAATGGTGAGTGAGCAGTTCTTC. Translation: CASSELQGMVSEQFF.

The chain combines TRBV7-9 with TRBJ2-4; 8 nucleotides agree with TRBD1. The ends lost 5 bases at V and 7 bases at J; junction bases unmatched: 7. This CDR3 has 14 residues. Looked up from germline, CDR1 is SEHNR and CDR2 is FQNEAQ (reference sequence). DNA of the CDR3: TGTGCCAGCAGCCTCGGACAGGGTGGGAACATTCAGTACTTC. This sequence encodes CASSLGQGGNIQYF.

The chain links TRBV4-2 to TRBJ2-7; TRBD2 agrees at 12 bases. J was trimmed by 5 bases and V by 0 bases; bases with no gene match: 8. Per the germline V gene, CDR1 is LGHNA and CDR2 is YNFKEQ. The length of the CDR3 is 17 residues. CDR3 DNA: TGTGCCAGCAGCCAAGATCTAGCGGGAGGGACTCCTAACGAGCAGTACTTC. It codes for CASSQDLAGGTPNEQYF.

As to this clone: The same CDR3 arises from other DNA sequences in this sample as well. This rearrangement joins TRBV7-9 to TRBJ2-5, with 7 bases lining up with TRBD2. The V gene's germline CDR1 is SEHNR and CDR2 FQNEAQ (reference sequence). The ends lost 4 bases at V and 5 bases at J; junction bases unmatched: 7. CDR3 length: 14 residues. CDR3 protein: CASSYRLAEETQYF. In DNA, the CDR3 is TGTGCCAGCAGCTATCGACTAGCTGAGGAGACCCAGTACTTC.

This clone was counted between two and nine times. The J gene is TRBJ1-4, the V gene TRBV18; no definite D call. Trimming shortened V by 0 bases and J by 7 bases, and 6 bases separated the two germline ends. There are 13 residues in the CDR3. Germline V CDR1 and CDR2: KGHSH, LQKENI. DNA of the CDR3: TGTGCCAGCTCACCACCGTACGGTGAAAAACTGTTTTTT. Its translation: CASSPPYGEKLFF.

V is TRBV6-1 and J is TRBJ2-2, with D tentatively TRBD2 (5 bases). The CDR3 length is 17 residues. The ends were cut back, 4 bases at V and 0 bases at J, with 15 bases in the middle. Germline CDR1 reads MNHNS; CDR2 reads SASEGT. CDR3 DNA: TGTGCCAGCAGTGTCCAGCGGAGGAGCCCGAACACCGGGGAGCTGTTTTTT. Its protein is CASSVQRRSPNTGELFF.

The chain employs TRBV7-3 and TRBJ2-3; possible D gene TRBD2, 5 bases. The V end was cut by 5 bases, the J end by 5 bases, with 8 bases between. This CDR3 is 12 amino acids long. CDR1 SGHTA and CDR2 FQGTGA come from the germline V gene. CDR3 loop: CASSLGLDTQYF. The CDR3 DNA reads as TGTGCCAGCAGCCTAGGACTAGATACGCAGTATTTT. Supplemented by reference TRBV7-3 and TRBJ2-3, the full variable domain reads GAGVSQTPSNKVTEKGKYVELRCDPISGHTALYWYRQSLGQGPEFLIYFQGTGAADDSGLPNDRFFAVRPEGSVSTLKIQRTERGDSAVYLCASSLGLDTQYFGPGTRLTVL.

This clone came up once. This chain uses TRBV10-3 with TRBJ1-6; D not resolved. With 6 bases removed from V and 0 bases from J, the gap between germline ends came to 12 bases. The CDR3 loop spans 16 amino acids. CDR1 is ENHRY and CDR2 is SYGVKD in the germline V gene. CDR3 nucleotide sequence: TGTGCCATCAGGAGCGGCCAGTCCTCCTATAATTCACCCCTCCACTTT. Translation: CAIRSGQSSYNSPLHF.

The V and J genes are TRBV5-4 and TRBJ2-2; D may be TRBD2 (6 bases). The CDR3 has 16 residues. Trimming took off 2 bases at V and 1 base at J, with 12 bases between the two ends. Per the germline V gene, CDR1 is SGHNT and CDR2 is YYREEE (reference sequence). The CDR3, as DNA: TGTGCCAGCAGCTTTGACGGGAGAGGGAACACCGGGGAGCTGTTTTTT. This codes for CASSFDGRGNTGELFF.

The rearrangement uses TRBV25-1 and TRBJ2-1, with TRBD2 matching over 9 bases. Losses at the gene ends were 3 bases for V and 7 bases for J; bases not matched to a gene: 4. The CDR3 sequence is 14 residues long. Germline V gives CDR1 MGHDK, CDR2 SYGVNS. CDR3: CASSDSGSRNEQFF. CDR3 bases: TGTGCCAGCAGTGATAGCGGGAGTAGGAATGAGCAGTTCTTC.